Below are 30 T cell receptor beta chains sequenced from a single sample in a study of T cells in Graves' hyperthyroidism and ophthalmopathy. TCR beta CDR3 regions were amplified from RNA transcripts. The study used the HTBI primer set for a first-round RT-PCR of the TCR CDR3. TCRdb redid the calling of the multiplex PCR reads with MiXCR, one entry per CDR3 protein. The table records more than 300,000 distinct CDR3 sequences, around 14% of them present only once. The sequencing sample was made of blood. These receptors all stem from a woman aged 60-70 years with Graves' hyperthyroidism.

On this clonotype: One base away lies a much larger clone, so this may be a sequencing read error. V and J are TRBV5-4 and TRBJ2-5; TRBD1 aligns across 10 bases. The trim removed 6 bases at V and 6 bases at J, leaving 11 bases unmatched. The CDR3 has 15 residues. Germline V CDR1 and CDR2: SGHNT, YYREEE (reference sequence). The chain's CDR3 is CASNQSGTGVQTQYF. The CDR3 nucleotides read TGTGCCAGCAACCAATCCGGGACAGGGGTGCAGACCCAGTACTTC.

This chain links TRBV29-1 with TRBJ2-7; D not certain. CDR1 and CDR2 from the germline V gene are SQVTM and ANQGSEA. V was clipped by 2 bases and J by 0 bases, with 5 bases between them. CDR3 size: 12 residues. CDR3 sequence: CSVEFGSYEQYF. Here the CDR3 DNA reads TGCAGCGTTGAATTCGGCTCCTACGAGCAGTACTTC.

In this sample, this clonotype turned up many times. The V and J genes are TRBV28 and TRBJ2-7; 12 nucleotides agree with TRBD2. There are 15 residues in the CDR3. From germline, CDR1 is MDHEN and CDR2 SYDVKM. V gave up 5 bases and J gave up 6 bases; unmatched junction bases: 8. The CDR3 here is CASSPGLAGRSEQYF. The CDR3 DNA sequence: TGTGCCAGCAGTCCTGGACTAGCGGGACGGTCCGAGCAGTACTTC.

In its sample, this clonotype was seen many times. The rearrangement links TRBV5-1 to TRBJ2-7, with D unclear. Trimming cost V 2 bases and J 3 bases, with 6 bases left between them. Germline values: CDR1 SGHRS, CDR2 YFSETQ. This CDR3 has 12 amino acids. The CDR3 DNA follows: TGCGCCAGCAGCTTTTCAGACTACGAGCAGTACTTC. This codes for CASSFSDYEQYF.

Concerning this clonotype itself: The junction departs from the called germline gene at one end, perhaps through a read error. This chain uses TRBV7-6 with TRBJ1-4; 9 bases align to TRBD1. Germline assignment: CDR1 SGHVS and CDR2 FNYEAQ. CDR3 length equals 14 residues. The chain's CDR3 is CASSWTGVNEKLLF. DNA for the CDR3: TGTGCCAGCAGCTGGACAGGGGTTAATGAAAAACTGCTTTTT.

The V call is TRBV13, the J call TRBJ2-3; TRBD1 matches 7 bases. Germline CDR1 and CDR2: PRHDT and FYEKMQ (reference sequence). The CDR3 covers 16 residues. Germline trimming cut 4 bases from V and 0 bases from J; bases unmatched to any gene: 7. The chain's CDR3 is CASSSEGTASTDTQYF. The CDR3 region has the DNA TGTGCCAGCAGCTCAGAAGGGACAGCTAGCACAGATACGCAGTATTTT.

This clonotype was seen ten or more times. The J gene is TRBJ1-6, the V gene TRBV3-1; 7 nucleotides line up with TRBD1. This CDR3 contains 16 residues. The V gene's germline CDR1 is LGHDT and CDR2 YNNKEL (reference sequence). V dropped 1 base and J dropped 8; count of bases not matched to a gene: 8. CDR3 region: CASSQGGTVQDSPLHF. The CDR3 DNA reads TGTGCCAGCAGCCAAGGGGGGACAGTCCAGGATTCACCCCTCCACTTT.

The chain employs TRBV12-5 and TRBJ2-7, with TRBD2 matching 11 bases. The CDR3 spans 17 residues. J was trimmed by 2 bases and V by 5 bases; bases with no gene match: 11. Germline V gene lookup returns CDR1 LGHNT and CDR2 FRNRAP. CDR3 coding DNA: TGTGCTAGTGGTCCCCCCGGGACTAGCGGAGCGCCCTACGAGCAGTACTTC. This codes for CASGPPGTSGAPYEQYF.

Many counts were recorded for this clonotype. V and J are TRBV11-3 and TRBJ1-1; perhaps TRBD1 as D (5 bases). Germline lookup yields CDR1 SGHNT and CDR2 YENEEA. The CDR3 is 15 amino acids. V was cut by 5 bases and J by 4 bases, with 17 bases left in between. CDR3 amino acids: CASSPEDTGGTEAFF. The CDR3 region has the DNA TGTGCCAGCAGCCCCGAGGACACGGGGGGCACTGAAGCTTTCTTT.

This clonotype was counted at least ten times. This chain links TRBV12-3 or TRBV12-4 with TRBJ2-5, with TRBD2 as a possible D gene (5 bases). The CDR3 runs 17 residues. V was cut by 1 base and J by 5 bases, with 20 bases left in between. The CDR3 protein is CASSLGRGLPGAETQYF. The CDR3 coding sequence is TGTGCCAGCAGTTTAGGGCGCGGACTTCCCGGCGCGGAGACCCAGTACTTC.

On this clonotype itself: This clone may be a read error of a much larger clone one base away. This chain joins TRBV12-3 or TRBV12-4 and TRBJ2-3; D gene uncertain. The CDR3 is 15 amino acids. V lost 5 bases and J 4 bases, leaving 16 bases between the germline ends. CDR3 coding DNA: TGTGCCAGCAGTCCACCCCAGCTTGGCGCAGATACGCAGTATTTT. Encoded protein: CASSPPQLGADTQYF.

The sample holds many counts of this clonotype. The CDR3 region is CASSTTSGRTYNEQFF. CDR3 in DNA: TGTGCCAGCAGCACAACTAGCGGGAGAACCTACAATGAGCAGTTCTTC. This chain links TRBV7-9 with TRBJ2-1; TRBD2 aligns across 11 bases. Germline CDR1 SEHNR, CDR2 FQNEAQ (reference sequence). The CDR3 loop spans 16 amino acids. With V trimmed by 5 bases and J by 2 bases, 5 bases remained unmatched.

J is TRBJ2-1 and V is TRBV3-1; 11 bases line up with TRBD2. V was pared by 4 bases and J by 8 bases, with 4 bases of the junction left unmatched. Germline V lookup: CDR1 LGHDT, CDR2 YNNKEL (reference sequence). CDR3 size: 14 residues. CDR3 nucleotides: TGTGCCAGCAGCCCGACTAGCGGGACGGATGAGCAGTTCTTC. This encodes CASSPTSGTDEQFF.

The chain combines TRBV12-3 or TRBV12-4 with TRBJ1-1; D is unresolved. The CDR3 sequence is 12 residues long. Trimming cost V 7 bases and J 1 base, with 7 bases left between them. CDR3 in amino acids: CASTLQNTEAFF. For the CDR3, the DNA is TGTGCCAGCACCCTCCAGAACACTGAAGCTTTCTTT.

Regarding this clonotype: It may be a read error: a sequence one base away is much more abundant. The chain is built from TRBV5-4 and TRBJ2-5; 11 bases are a match to TRBD2. V lost 1 base to trimming and J lost 3 bases; unmatched junction nucleotides: 2. The CDR3 consists of 15 residues. Germline V gene data show CDR1 as SGHNT and CDR2 as YYREEE (reference sequence). DNA of the CDR3: TGTGCCAGCAGCTTGACTAGCGGGAGAAAAGAGACCCAGTACTTC. Protein: CASSLTSGRKETQYF.

This clonotype was seen repeatedly, ten times or more. V usage is TRBV28 and J usage is TRBJ1-1; tentative D call: TRBD1 (5 bases). The germline CDR1 and CDR2 sequences are MDHEN and SYDVKM. Trimming left V 10 bases short and J 1 base short, with 13 bases between. The CDR3 runs to 13 residues. The CDR3 DNA reads TGTGCCACCCTCAGACAGAAGAACACTGAAGCTTTCTTT. Its translation: CATLRQKNTEAFF.

This chain connects TRBV9 to TRBJ2-3; D perhaps matches TRBD2 (5 bases). The length of the CDR3 is 15 residues. CDR1 and CDR2 from the germline V gene are SGDLS and YYNGEE. The germline V and J ends were trimmed by 0 bases and 3 bases, with 11 bases remaining between them. CDR3 in amino acids: CASSVGIAFTDTQYF. Here the CDR3 DNA reads TGTGCCAGCAGCGTAGGGATAGCGTTTACAGATACGCAGTATTTT. Combining the CDR3 with reference TRBV9 and TRBJ2-3 gives the whole variable domain DSGVTQTPKHLITATGQRVTLRCSPRSGDLSVYWYQQSLDQGLQFLIQYYNGEERAKGNILERFSAQQFPDLHSELNLSSLELGDSALYFCASSVGIAFTDTQYFGPGTRLTVL.

This clonotype was seen many times. The CDR3 region is CASSQGARLETQYF. The DNA of the CDR3 is TGTGCCAGCAGCCAGGGGGCGCGGTTAGAGACCCAGTACTTC. This chain joins TRBV7-3 and TRBJ2-5, with 8 bases aligning to TRBD1. Germline V gene lookup returns CDR1 SGHTA and CDR2 FQGTGA. The ends lost 5 bases at V and 4 bases at J; junction bases unmatched: 6. The CDR3 runs to 14 residues. The full variable domain, with the rest looked up from reference TRBV7-3 and TRBJ2-5, is GAGVSQTPSNKVTEKGKYVELRCDPISGHTALYWYRQSLGQGPEFLIYFQGTGAADDSGLPNDRFFAVRPEGSVSTLKIQRTERGDSAVYLCASSQGARLETQYFGPGTRLLVL.

This clonotype was counted only a few times. The chain links TRBV18 to TRBJ1-6, with TRBD1 matching 7 bases. V was clipped by 5 bases and J by 5 bases; unmatched bases: 6. CDR1 and CDR2 (germline): KGHSH, LQKENI. The CDR3 consists of 15 residues. CDR3 sequence: CASSSGQTNNSPLHF. The CDR3 coding sequence is TGTGCCAGCTCATCGGGACAGACTAATAATTCACCCCTCCACTTT.

This clonotype was observed once. CDR3 residues: CASSLGPGQLDSYEQYF. In DNA form, the CDR3 reads TGTGCCAGCAGTTTAGGACCGGGACAGTTGGACTCCTACGAGCAGTACTTC. The V gene is TRBV28, the J gene TRBJ2-7, with 7 bases aligning to TRBD1. Germline loops: CDR1 MDHEN, CDR2 SYDVKM. The CDR3 sequence is 17 residues long. With 2 bases clipped from V and 0 bases from J, the junction kept 10 bases outside the gene matches.

This clonotype was observed at least ten times. V and J are TRBV24-1 and TRBJ2-3; 8 bases map to TRBD2. CDR1 and CDR2 from the germline V gene are KGHDR and SFDVKD. This CDR3 is 17 amino acids long. J gave up 1 base and V 1 base, and 6 bases lay outside the gene matches. The CDR3 here is CATSDFSGGDRTDTQYF. The DNA of the CDR3 is TGTGCCACCAGTGATTTCTCGGGGGGGGACCGCACAGATACGCAGTATTTT.

The V gene is TRBV5-8, the J gene TRBJ1-1; TRBD1 might be the D (6 bases). The CDR3 is 15 residues long. The V end was cut by 4 bases, the J end by 0 bases, with 13 bases between. The germline V gene encodes CDR1 SGHTS and CDR2 YDEGEE. The chain's CDR3 is CASSPRGGMNTEAFF. The CDR3 nucleotides are TGTGCCAGCAGCCCCAGGGGAGGGATGAACACTGAAGCTTTCTTT.

The chain links TRBV7-9 to TRBJ2-1; TRBD2 matches 12 bases. V was pared by 1 base and J by 1 base, with 8 bases of the junction left unmatched. Germline loops: CDR1 SEHNR, CDR2 FQNEAQ (reference sequence). The CDR3 consists of 19 residues. CDR3 nucleotide sequence: TGTGCCAGCAGCTTAGGGGCTAGCGGGAGGGCCCTGTCCTACAATGAGCAGTTCTTC. Its protein product is CASSLGASGRALSYNEQFF.

The V call is TRBV29-1, the J call TRBJ2-1; 13 bases agree with TRBD2. J was trimmed by 5 bases and V by 0 bases; bases with no gene match: 1. Germline CDR1 is SQVTM and CDR2 is ANQGSEA. The CDR3 extends over 15 amino acids. CDR3 coding DNA: TGCAGCGTTGAAGAGGGGACTAGCGGGAACAATGAGCAGTTCTTC. Its protein product is CSVEEGTSGNNEQFF.

This clonotype was observed a few times. The J gene is TRBJ1-5, the V gene TRBV5-1, with a weak D call TRBD1 (5 bases). Deletions cut 0 bases from V and 5 bases from J, with 12 bases between. The CDR3 covers 15 residues. Germline-derived CDR1 and CDR2 are SGHRS and YFSETQ. The CDR3 bases are TGCGCCAGCAGCTTGGGAAGGGGTTCTGATCAGCCCCAGCATTTT. Protein sequence: CASSLGRGSDQPQHF.

This clonotype was counted many times. The chain combines TRBV7-9 with TRBJ2-7; TRBD2 matches at 8 bases. CDR1 is SEHNR and CDR2 is FQNEAQ in the germline V gene (reference sequence). This CDR3 region has 18 residues. V lost 1 base and J lost 1; bases outside the gene matches: 12. CDR3 sequence reads: CASSLGRLGLAGSYEQYF. Written as DNA, the CDR3 is TGTGCCAGCAGCTTAGGACGTTTAGGCCTAGCGGGTTCCTACGAGCAGTACTTC.

This clonotype was picked up many times. The J gene is TRBJ1-1, the V gene TRBV20-1; D ambiguous. The germline V gene has CDR1 DFQATT and CDR2 SNEGSKA (reference sequence). The length of the CDR3 is 13 residues. Trimming removed 0 bases at V and 1 base at J, with 6 bases between. CDR3 amino acids: CSARDRKNTEAFF. The CDR3 coding sequence is TGCAGTGCTAGAGACCGTAAGAACACTGAAGCTTTCTTT.

Worth noting for this clonotype: A much bigger clone sits one base away, suggesting this may be a read error. This likely comes from a read error, as the CDR3 has no conserved phenylalanine or tryptophan at its end. The rearrangement links TRBV29-1 to TRBJ2-5, with TRBD2 matching 7 bases. The CDR3 consists of 15 residues. Germline-derived CDR1 and CDR2 are SQVTM and ANQGSEA. CDR3 amino acids: CSVEDLGGSGETQYL. In DNA, the CDR3 is TGTAGCGTTGAAGATCTTGGCGGGAGTGGAGAGACCCAGTACCTC.

This clonotype was seen a few times. Sequence at one end of the junction differs from germline and may be a read error. The V call is TRBV5-1, the J call TRBJ1-2, with a possible D match to TRBD1 (6 bases). Per the germline V gene, CDR1 is SGHRS and CDR2 is YFSETQ. CDR3 size: 15 residues. Here the CDR3 DNA reads TGCGCCGGCAGCACCGCTGGGGCAGGGGACTATGGCTACACCTTC. It translates to CAGSTAGAGDYGYTF.

This clonotype was seen many times. This chain connects TRBV18 to TRBJ2-3, with 10 bases fitting TRBD2. The germline CDR1 and CDR2 sequences are KGHSH and LQKENI. V dropped 3 bases and J dropped 3; count of bases not matched to a gene: 6. CDR3 length: 16 amino acids. CDR3 coding DNA: TGTGCCAGCTCACCTCTAGCGGGAGATGGGACAGATACGCAGTATTTT. It specifies CASSPLAGDGTDTQYF.